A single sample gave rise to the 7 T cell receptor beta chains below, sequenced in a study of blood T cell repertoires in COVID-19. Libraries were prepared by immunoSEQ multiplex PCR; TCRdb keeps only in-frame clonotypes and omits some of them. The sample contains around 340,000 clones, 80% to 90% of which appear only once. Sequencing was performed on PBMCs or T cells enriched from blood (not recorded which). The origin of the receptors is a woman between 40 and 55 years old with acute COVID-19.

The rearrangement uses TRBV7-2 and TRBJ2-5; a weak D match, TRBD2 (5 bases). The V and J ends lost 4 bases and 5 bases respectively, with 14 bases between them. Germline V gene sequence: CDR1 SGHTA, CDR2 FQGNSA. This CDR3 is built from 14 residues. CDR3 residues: CASSSRAGRETQYF. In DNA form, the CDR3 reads TGTGCCAGCAGCTCGAGGGCGGGTAGGGAGACCCAGTACTTC.

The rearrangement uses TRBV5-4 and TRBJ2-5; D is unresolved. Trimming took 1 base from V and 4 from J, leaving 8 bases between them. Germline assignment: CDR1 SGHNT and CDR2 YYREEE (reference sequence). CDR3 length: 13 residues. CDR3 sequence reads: CASSLLGVETQYF. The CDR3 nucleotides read TGTGCCAGCAGCTTGCTAGGCGTAGAGACCCAGTACTTC.

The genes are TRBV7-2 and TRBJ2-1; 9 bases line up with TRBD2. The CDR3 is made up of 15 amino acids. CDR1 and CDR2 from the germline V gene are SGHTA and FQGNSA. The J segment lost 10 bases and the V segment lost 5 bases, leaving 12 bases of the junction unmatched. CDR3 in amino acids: CASSPRLADRGEQFF. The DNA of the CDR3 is TGTGCCAGCAGCCCCCGACTAGCGGATAGAGGGGAGCAGTTCTTC.

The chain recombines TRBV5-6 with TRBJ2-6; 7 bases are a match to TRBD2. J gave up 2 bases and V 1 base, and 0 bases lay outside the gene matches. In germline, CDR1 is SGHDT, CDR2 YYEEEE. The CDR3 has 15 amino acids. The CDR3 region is CASSLRGAGANVLTF. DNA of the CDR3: TGTGCCAGCAGCTTGCGGGGGGCTGGGGCCAACGTCCTGACTTTC.

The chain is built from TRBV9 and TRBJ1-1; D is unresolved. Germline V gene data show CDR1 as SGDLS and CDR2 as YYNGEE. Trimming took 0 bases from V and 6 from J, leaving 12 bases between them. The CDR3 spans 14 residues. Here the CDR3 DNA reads TGTGCCAGCAGCGTAGATGCGGGTCTAGCTGAAGCTTTCTTT. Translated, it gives CASSVDAGLAEAFF.

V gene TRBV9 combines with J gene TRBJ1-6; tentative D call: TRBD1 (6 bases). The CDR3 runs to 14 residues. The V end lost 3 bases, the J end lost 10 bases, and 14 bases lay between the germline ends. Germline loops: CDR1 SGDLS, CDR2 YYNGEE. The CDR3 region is CASSATGLNSPLHF. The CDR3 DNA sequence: TGTGCCAGCAGCGCGACAGGCCTTAACTCACCCCTCCACTTT.

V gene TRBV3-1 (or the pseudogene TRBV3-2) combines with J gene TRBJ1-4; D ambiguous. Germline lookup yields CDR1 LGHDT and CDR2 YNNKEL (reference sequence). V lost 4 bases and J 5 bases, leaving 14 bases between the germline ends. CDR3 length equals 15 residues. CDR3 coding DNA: TGTGCCAGCAGCCCAGACACGGGTGGAAATGAAAAACTGTTTTTT. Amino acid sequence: CASSPDTGGNEKLFF.